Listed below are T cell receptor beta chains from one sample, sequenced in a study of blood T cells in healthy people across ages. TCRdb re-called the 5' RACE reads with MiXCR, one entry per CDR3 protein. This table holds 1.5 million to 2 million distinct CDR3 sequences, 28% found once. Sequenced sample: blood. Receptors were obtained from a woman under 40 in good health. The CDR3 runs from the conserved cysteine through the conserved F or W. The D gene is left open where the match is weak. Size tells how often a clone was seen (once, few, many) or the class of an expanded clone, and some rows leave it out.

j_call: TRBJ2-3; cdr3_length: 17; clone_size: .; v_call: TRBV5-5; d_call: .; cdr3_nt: TGTGCCAGCAGCCCAAATCTCGGCGGTCCTGGGGCAGATACGCAGTATTTT; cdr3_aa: CASSPNLGGPGADTQYF
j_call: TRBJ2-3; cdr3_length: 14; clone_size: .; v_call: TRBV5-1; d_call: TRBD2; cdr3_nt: TGCGCCACCAATCTAGCGGGGTCCACAGATACGCAGTATTTT; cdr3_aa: CATNLAGSTDTQYF
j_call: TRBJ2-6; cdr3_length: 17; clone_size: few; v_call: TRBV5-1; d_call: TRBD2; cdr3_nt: TGCGCCAGCAGCCTATTAGCGGGAGGGCCCGGGGCCAACGTCCTGACTTTC; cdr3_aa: CASSLLAGGPGANVLTF
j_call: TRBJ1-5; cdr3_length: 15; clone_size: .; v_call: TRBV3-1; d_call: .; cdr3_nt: TGTGCCAGCAGCCAAGGTATAGGAAGCAATCAGCCCCAGCATTTT; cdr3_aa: CASSQGIGSNQPQHF
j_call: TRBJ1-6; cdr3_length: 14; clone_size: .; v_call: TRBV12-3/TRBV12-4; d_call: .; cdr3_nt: TGTGCCAGCAGGTTGGAGGCCCTTGGTTCACCCCTCCACTTT; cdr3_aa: CASRLEALGSPLHF
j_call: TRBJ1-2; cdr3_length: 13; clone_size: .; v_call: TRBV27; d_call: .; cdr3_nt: TGTGCCAGCGCCCCAGGCGGGAACTATGGCTACACCTTC; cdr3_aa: CASAPGGNYGYTF
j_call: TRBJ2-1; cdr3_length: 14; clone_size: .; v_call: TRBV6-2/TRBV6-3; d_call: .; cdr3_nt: TGTGCCAGCAGTTACTCCTGGGGTGTTAATGAGCAGTTCTTC; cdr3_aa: CASSYSWGVNEQFF
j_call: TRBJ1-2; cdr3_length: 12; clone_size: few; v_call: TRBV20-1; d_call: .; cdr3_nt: TGCAGTGCCGGAAGGGGGGGCTATGGCTACACCTTC; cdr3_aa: CSAGRGGYGYTF
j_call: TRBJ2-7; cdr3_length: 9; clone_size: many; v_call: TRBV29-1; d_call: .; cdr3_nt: TGCAGCGTTGTGAACGAGCAGTACTTC; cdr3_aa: CSVVNEQYF
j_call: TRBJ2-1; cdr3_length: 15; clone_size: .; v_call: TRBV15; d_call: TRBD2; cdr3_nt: TGTGCCACCAGCGGCGTAGCGGGATTGCCCCATGAGCAGTTCTTC; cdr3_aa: CATSGVAGLPHEQFF
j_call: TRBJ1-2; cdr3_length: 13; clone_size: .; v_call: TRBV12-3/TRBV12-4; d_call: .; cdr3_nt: TGTGCCAGCAGTCTAACAGGGTTTACTGGCTACACCTTC; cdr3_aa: CASSLTGFTGYTF
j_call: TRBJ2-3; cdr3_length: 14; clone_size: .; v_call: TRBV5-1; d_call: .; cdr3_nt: TGCGCCAGCAGCTTGGGCAGGGGCAGGGATACGCAGTATTTT; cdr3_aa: CASSLGRGRDTQYF
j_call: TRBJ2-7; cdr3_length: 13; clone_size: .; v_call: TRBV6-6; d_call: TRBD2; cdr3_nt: TGTGCCAGCAGGTTTAGCGGGAGTGGCGAGCAGTACTTC; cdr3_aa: CASRFSGSGEQYF
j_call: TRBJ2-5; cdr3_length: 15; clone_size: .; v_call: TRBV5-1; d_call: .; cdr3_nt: TGCGCCAGCAGCCCTGATAGCACAGGATTCGAGACCCAGTACTTC; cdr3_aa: CASSPDSTGFETQYF
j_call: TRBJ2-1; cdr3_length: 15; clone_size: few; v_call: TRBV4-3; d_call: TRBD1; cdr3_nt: TGCGCCAGCAGCCAAGAGGACAGGGGGCACAATGAGCAGTTCTTC; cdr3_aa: CASSQEDRGHNEQFF
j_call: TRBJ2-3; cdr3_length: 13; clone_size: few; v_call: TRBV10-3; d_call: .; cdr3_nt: TGTGCCATCAGGGAGTCCGGGATAGATACGCAGTATTTT; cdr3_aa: CAIRESGIDTQYF
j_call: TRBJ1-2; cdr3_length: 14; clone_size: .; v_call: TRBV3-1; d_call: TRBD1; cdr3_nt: TGTGCCAGCAGCCACAGGGACAGAATTTATGGCTACACCTTC; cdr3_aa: CASSHRDRIYGYTF
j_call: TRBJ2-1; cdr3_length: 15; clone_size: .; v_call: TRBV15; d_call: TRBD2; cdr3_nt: TGTGCCACCGACAGTTTCGGCGGGAGCTTGAATGAGCAGTTCTTC; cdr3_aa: CATDSFGGSLNEQFF
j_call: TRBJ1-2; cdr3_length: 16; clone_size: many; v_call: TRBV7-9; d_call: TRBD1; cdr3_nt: TGTGCCAGCAGCTTAGCCGGGACAGGGGTTAACTATGGCTACACCTTC; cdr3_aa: CASSLAGTGVNYGYTF
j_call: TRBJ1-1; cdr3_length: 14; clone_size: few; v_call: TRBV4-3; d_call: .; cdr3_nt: TGCGCCAGCAGCCAAGATGGGGGCGGGGCTGAAGCTTTCTTT; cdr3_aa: CASSQDGGGAEAFF
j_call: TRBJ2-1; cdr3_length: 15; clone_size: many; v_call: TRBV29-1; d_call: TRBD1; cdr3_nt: TGCAGCGTTGAAGCCCGGGGACAGATCTACAATGAGCAGTTCTTC; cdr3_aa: CSVEARGQIYNEQFF
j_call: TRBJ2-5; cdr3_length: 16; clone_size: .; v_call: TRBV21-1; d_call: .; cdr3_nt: TGTGCCAGCAGCCCCGAAACTAGCCAGGCCCAAGAGACCCAGTACTTC; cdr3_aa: CASSPETSQAQETQYF
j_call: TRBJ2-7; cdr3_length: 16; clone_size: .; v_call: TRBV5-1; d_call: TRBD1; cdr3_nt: TGCGCCAGCAGCTTGAGTACGACGGGACAGCCAACCGAGCAGTACTTC; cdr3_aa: CASSLSTTGQPTEQYF
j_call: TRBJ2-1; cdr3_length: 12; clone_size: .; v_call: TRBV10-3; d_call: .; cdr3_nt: TGTGCCATCGGTACAGCCCAAGAGACCCAGTTCTTC; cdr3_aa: CAIGTAQETQFF
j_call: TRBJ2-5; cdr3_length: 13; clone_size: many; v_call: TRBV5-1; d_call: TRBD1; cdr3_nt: TGCGCCAGCAGCTTGCAGGGGGAGGAGACCCAGTACTTC; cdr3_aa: CASSLQGEETQYF
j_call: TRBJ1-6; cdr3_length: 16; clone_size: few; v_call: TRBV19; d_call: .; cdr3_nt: TGTGCCAGTAGTATAGCAGCCAGCTCCTATAATTCACCCCTCCACTTT; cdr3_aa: CASSIAASSYNSPLHF
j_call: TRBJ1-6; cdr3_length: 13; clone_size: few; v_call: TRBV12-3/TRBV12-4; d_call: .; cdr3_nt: TGTGCCAGCAGTCAGCAGGGAAATTCACCCCTCCACTTT; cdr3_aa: CASSQQGNSPLHF
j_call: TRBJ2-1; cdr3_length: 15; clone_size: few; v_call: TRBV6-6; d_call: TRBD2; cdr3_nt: TGTGCCAGCAGCGCTCGGACTAGCGGGGTCCATGAGCAGTTCTTC; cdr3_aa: CASSARTSGVHEQFF
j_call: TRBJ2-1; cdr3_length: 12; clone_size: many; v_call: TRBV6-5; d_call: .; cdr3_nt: TGTGCCAGCAGTCCGGACTGGAATGAGCAGTTCTTC; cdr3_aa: CASSPDWNEQFF
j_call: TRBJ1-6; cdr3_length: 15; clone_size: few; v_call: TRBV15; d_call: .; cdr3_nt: TGTGCCTCCTTTACATGGCCTGTCCAAGGTTCACCCCTCCACTTT; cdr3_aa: CASFTWPVQGSPLHF
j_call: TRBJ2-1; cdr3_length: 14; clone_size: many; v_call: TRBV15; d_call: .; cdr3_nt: TGTGCCACCAGCAGGGGCCAGAAATACAATGAGCAGTTCTTC; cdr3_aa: CATSRGQKYNEQFF
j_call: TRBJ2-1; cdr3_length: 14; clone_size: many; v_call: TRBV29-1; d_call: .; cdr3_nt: TGCAGCGTTGATAGCCGGGCCCCTGGGAATGAGCAGTTCTTC; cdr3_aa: CSVDSRAPGNEQFF
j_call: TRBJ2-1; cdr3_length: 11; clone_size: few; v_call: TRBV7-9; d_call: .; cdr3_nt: TGTGCCAGCAGCGAGCCCAATGAGCAGTTCTTC; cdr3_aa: CASSEPNEQFF
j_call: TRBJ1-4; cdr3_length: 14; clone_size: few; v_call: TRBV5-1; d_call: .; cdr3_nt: TGCGCCAGCAGTTTACCGGACACTAATGAAAAACTGTTTTTT; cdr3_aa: CASSLPDTNEKLFF
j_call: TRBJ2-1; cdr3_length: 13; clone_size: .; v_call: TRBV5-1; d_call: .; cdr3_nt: TGCGCCAGCGGCTTAGGCCCGCCGAATGAGCAGTTCTTC; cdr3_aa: CASGLGPPNEQFF
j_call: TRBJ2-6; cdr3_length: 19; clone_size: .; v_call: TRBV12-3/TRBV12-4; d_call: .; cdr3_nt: TGTGCCAGCAGTTTAGCTAGGGACACGAAGGACTCTGGGGCCAACGTCCTGACTTTC; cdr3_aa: CASSLARDTKDSGANVLTF
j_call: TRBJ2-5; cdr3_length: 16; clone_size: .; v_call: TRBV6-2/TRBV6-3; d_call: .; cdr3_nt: TGTGCCAGCAGTTACTTAAGGGTTCAGTCCGGGGAGACCCAGTACTTC; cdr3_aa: CASSYLRVQSGETQYF
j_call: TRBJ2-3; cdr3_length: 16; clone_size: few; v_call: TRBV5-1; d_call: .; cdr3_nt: TGCGCCAGCAGCTTGAGTGGGGGGCCTAGCGCAGATACGCAGTATTTT; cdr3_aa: CASSLSGGPSADTQYF
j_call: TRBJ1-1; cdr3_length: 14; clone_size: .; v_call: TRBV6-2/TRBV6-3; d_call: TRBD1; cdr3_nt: TGTGCCAGCAGTTATCCACAGGGGTACACTGAAGCTTTCTTT; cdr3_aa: CASSYPQGYTEAFF
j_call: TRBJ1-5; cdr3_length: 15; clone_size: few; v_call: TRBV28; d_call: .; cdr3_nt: TGTGCCAGCAGCCCACGGGAAGGCGGAAATCAGCCCCAGCATTTT; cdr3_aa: CASSPREGGNQPQHF
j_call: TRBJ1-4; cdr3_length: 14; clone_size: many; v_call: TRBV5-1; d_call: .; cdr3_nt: TGCGCCAGCAGCTTGGGAGCAACTAATGAAAAACTGTTTTTT; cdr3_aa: CASSLGATNEKLFF
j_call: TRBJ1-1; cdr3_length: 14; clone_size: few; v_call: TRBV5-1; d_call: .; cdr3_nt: TGCGCCAGCAGCTTATACGGACCAAACACTGAAGCTTTCTTT; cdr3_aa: CASSLYGPNTEAFF